The source of this T cell receptor (beta chain) is a study of blood T cells in healthy people across ages. This clonotype was detected only a few times. CDR3 length: 15 amino acids. Germline CDR1 and CDR2: SEHNR and FQNEAQ (reference sequence). Between the trimmed V and J ends, which lost 5 bases and 6 bases, there was a span of 19 bases. Together with a sample-barcoded 5' primer, a J-beta primer mix was included in a second PCR lasting 7 to 11 cycles. TCRdb reanalysed the 5' RACE reads using MiXCR and keeps one entry per CDR3 protein. The sample holds about 1,600,000 distinct CDR3 sequences, approximately 42% seen once.

The chain joins TRBV7-9 to TRBJ1-2, with D uncertain. The material sequenced was blood. The sequence was collected from a woman aged 18-29 years in good health. CDR3: CASSPGKGAENGYTF. The CDR3 nucleotides are TGTGCCAGCAGCCCGGGGAAGGGTGCAGAGAATGGCTACACCTTC. The full variable domain, with the rest looked up from reference TRBV7-9 and TRBJ1-2, is DTGVSQNPRHKITKRGQNVTFRCDPISEHNRLYWYRQTLGQGPEFLTYFQNEAQLEKSRLLSDRFSAERPKGSFSTLEIQRTEQGDSAMYLCASSPGKGAENGYTFGSGTRLTVV.